The 11 T cell receptor beta chains presented below share a single source sample, sequenced in a study of T cells in Graves' hyperthyroidism and ophthalmopathy. There were TCR beta CDR3 regions amplified from RNA transcripts. TCR CDR3 underwent first-round RT-PCR with the HTBI primer set. Using its own MiXCR run on the multiplex PCR reads, TCRdb lists one record per CDR3 protein. The table shows around 760,000 distinct CDR3 sequences, with 30% to 40% occurring only once. Input material: blood. These receptors were collected from a woman between 35 and 50 years old with Graves' hyperthyroidism.

In this sample, this clonotype turned up once. This chain connects TRBV7-9 to TRBJ1-2; unclear D gene. V was clipped by 5 bases and J by 4 bases, with 14 bases between them. CDR1 SEHNR and CDR2 FQNEAQ come from the germline V gene (reference sequence). The CDR3 consists of 14 residues. CDR3 bases: TGTGCCAGCAGCCCGCGAGCAGGTACCTATGGCTACACCTTC. This gives the protein CASSPRAGTYGYTF.

The chain joins TRBV7-2 to TRBJ1-1; 7 bases are shared with TRBD1. V lost 5 bases to trimming and J lost 1 base; unmatched junction nucleotides: 13. The CDR3 is 17 amino acids. The germline gives CDR1 SGHTA, CDR2 FQGNSA. CDR3 residues: CASSPGTDKTSNTEAFF. As DNA, the CDR3 is TGTGCCAGCAGCCCAGGGACAGACAAAACTTCGAACACTGAAGCTTTCTTT.

The chain links TRBV7-9 to TRBJ1-3; D is uncertain. The germline CDR1 and CDR2 sequences are SEHNR and FQNEAQ (reference sequence). The CDR3 consists of 15 residues. V gave up 0 bases and J gave up 3 bases, with 9 bases separating them. CDR3 sequence reads: CASSLASQVGNTIYF. CDR3 sequence (DNA): TGTGCCAGCAGCTTAGCGTCCCAGGTTGGAAACACCATATATTTT.

V gene TRBV15 combines with J gene TRBJ1-2, with TRBD1 identical over 9 bases. Germline V gene lookup returns CDR1 LNHNV and CDR2 YYDKDF (reference sequence). CDR3 length: 16 amino acids. V was pared by 0 bases and J by 5 bases, with 7 bases of the junction left unmatched. CDR3 bases: TGTGCCACCAGCAGAGATCGGACAGGGGAAGGGTATGGCTACACCTTC. Translated, it gives CATSRDRTGEGYGYTF.

The V gene is TRBV25-1, the J gene TRBJ2-2; 14 bases match TRBD2. Germline CDR1 MGHDK, CDR2 SYGVNS. Germline trimming cut 10 bases from V and 4 bases from J; bases unmatched to any gene: 14. The length of the CDR3 is 18 residues. CDR3 sequence (DNA): TGTGCCACCAACAAGGGACTAGCGGGGGACCCGGGCACCGGGGAGCTGTTTTTT. Translation: CATNKGLAGDPGTGELFF.

There are many counts of this clonotype. The rearrangement joins TRBV7-9 to TRBJ1-2; weak D call: TRBD1 (5 bases). CDR1 SEHNR and CDR2 FQNEAQ come from the germline V gene (reference sequence). CDR3 length: 15 residues. The germline V and J ends were trimmed by 5 bases and 0 bases, with 13 bases remaining between them. As DNA, the CDR3 is TGTGCCAGCAGCCCGAACAGGAACTCTAACTATGGCTACACCTTC. It yields the protein CASSPNRNSNYGYTF.

This clonotype has a single count. A clone one base away is much larger, so this may be a read error. The chain joins TRBV7-6 to TRBJ2-7; 10 nucleotides agree with TRBD2. Germline V gene sequence: CDR1 SGHVS, CDR2 FNYEAQ. The CDR3 is 18 residues long. The V gene end was trimmed by 7 bases and the J gene end by 2 bases; junction bases not matched to a gene: 17. The DNA for the CDR3 is TGTGCCAGCAACAAAGGACAAAGCGGGAGGGCCCCCACCTACGAGCAGTACTTC. This encodes CASNKGQSGRAPTYEQYF.

Ten or more counts support this clonotype. V usage is TRBV13 and J usage is TRBJ1-3; unclear D gene. The V gene lost 9 bases and the J gene lost 2 bases, with 11 bases spanning the gap. The CDR3 has 13 residues. Germline V gives CDR1 PRHDT, CDR2 FYEKMQ (reference sequence). The CDR3 spells CASSLPTGNTIYF. CDR3 sequence (DNA): TGTGCCAGTAGTCTCCCAACTGGAAACACCATATATTTT.

As for this clonotype: This may be a read error, as it is one base from a much larger clone. The V and J genes are TRBV5-6 and TRBJ1-2; 7 nucleotides line up with TRBD1. The length of the CDR3 is 12 residues. The germline gives CDR1 SGHDT, CDR2 YYEEEE. The CDR3 DNA follows: TGTGCCATCAGCTTCCGTCAGGGGGAGTACACCTTC. This sequence encodes CAISFRQGEYTF.

This rearrangement joins TRBV15 to TRBJ2-3; tentatively, D is TRBD1 (6 bases). The CDR3 has 15 amino acids. The V gene lost 3 bases and the J gene lost 2 bases, with 12 bases spanning the gap. Germline loops: CDR1 LNHNV, CDR2 YYDKDF (reference sequence). CDR3 bases: TGTGCCACCAGCAGGCTCCAGGGGCTCACAGATACGCAGTATTTT. As protein: CATSRLQGLTDTQYF.

Remarks on this clonotype: A read error is possible here, since a much larger clone lies one base away. This chain joins TRBV19 and TRBJ1-1; D may be TRBD1 (6 bases). The germline V gene has CDR1 LNHDA and CDR2 SQIVND (reference sequence). This CDR3 region has 14 residues. The V end lost 7 bases, the J end lost 11 bases, and 23 bases lay between the germline ends. The CDR3 region has the DNA TGTGCCAGTAATAGCAGCGAAGGGGGAACAACGGCTTTCTTT. The encoded protein is CASNSSEGGTTAFF.